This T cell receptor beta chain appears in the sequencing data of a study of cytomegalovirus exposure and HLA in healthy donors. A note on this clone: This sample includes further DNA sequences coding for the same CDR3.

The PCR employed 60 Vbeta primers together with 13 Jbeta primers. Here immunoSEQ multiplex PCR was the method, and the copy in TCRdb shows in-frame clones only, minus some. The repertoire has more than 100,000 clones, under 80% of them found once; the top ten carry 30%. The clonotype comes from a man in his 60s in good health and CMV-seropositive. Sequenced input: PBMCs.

The CDR3 here is CASSGEGGTGELFF. CDR3 nucleotide sequence: TGTGCCAGCTCAGGGGAAGGCGGCACCGGGGAGCTGTTTTTT. This sequence joins TRBV2 and TRBJ2-2; D perhaps matches TRBD1 (6 bases). CDR3 length: 14 amino acids. V gave up 8 bases and J gave up 4 bases, with 14 bases separating them. CDR1 and CDR2 (germline): SNHLY, FYNNEI.